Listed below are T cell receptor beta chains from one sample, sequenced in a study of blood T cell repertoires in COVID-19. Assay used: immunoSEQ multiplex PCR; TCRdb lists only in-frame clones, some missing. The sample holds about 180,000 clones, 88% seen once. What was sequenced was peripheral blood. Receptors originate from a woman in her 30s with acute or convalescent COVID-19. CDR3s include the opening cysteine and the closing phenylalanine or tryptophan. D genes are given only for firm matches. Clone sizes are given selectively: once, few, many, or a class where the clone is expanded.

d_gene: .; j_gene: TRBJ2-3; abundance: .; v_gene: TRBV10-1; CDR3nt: TGCGCCAGCAAGGGGGACGGCGCGCAGTATTTT; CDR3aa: CASKGDGAQYF
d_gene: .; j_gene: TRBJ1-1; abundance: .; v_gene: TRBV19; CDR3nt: TGTGCCAGTAGTCGGATGCAGGGCCAGAACACTGAAGCTTTCTTT; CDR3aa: CASSRMQGQNTEAFF
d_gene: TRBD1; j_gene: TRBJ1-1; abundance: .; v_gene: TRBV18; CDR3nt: TGTGCCAGCTCACCGGCTTTACAGGGGACGGGAGAAGCTTTCTTT; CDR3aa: CASSPALQGTGEAFF
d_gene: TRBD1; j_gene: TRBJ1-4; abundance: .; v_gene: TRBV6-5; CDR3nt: TGTGCCAGCAGAACCGGGACAGGGAATGGAAAACTGTTTTTT; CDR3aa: CASRTGTGNGKLFF
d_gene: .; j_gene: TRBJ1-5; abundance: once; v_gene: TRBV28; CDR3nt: TGTGCCCTAATGAAAGCGGGGGACAATCAGCCCCAGCATTTT; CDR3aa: CALMKAGDNQPQHF
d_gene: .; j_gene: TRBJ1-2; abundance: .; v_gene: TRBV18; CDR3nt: TGTGCCAGCTCACCAGGGGGCAGGAGCTATGGCTACACCTTC; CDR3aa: CASSPGGRSYGYTF
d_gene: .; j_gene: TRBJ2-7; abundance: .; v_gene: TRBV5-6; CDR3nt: TGTGCCAGCAGCTGGGAGTACGAGCAGTACTTC; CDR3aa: CASSWEYEQYF
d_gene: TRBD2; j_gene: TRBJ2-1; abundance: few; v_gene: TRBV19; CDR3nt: TGTGCCAGTAGTATAGGGGGACTAGCCAACTACAATGAGCAGTTCTTC; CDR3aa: CASSIGGLANYNEQFF
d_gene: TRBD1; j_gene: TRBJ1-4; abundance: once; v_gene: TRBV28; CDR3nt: TGTGCCAGTACCGGGACAGGGGATGAAAAACTGTTTTTT; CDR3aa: CASTGTGDEKLFF
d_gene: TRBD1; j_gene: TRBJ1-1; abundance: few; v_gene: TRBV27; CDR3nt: TGTGCCAGCACTAATCAGGGGGCCACTGAAGCTTTCTTT; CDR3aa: CASTNQGATEAFF
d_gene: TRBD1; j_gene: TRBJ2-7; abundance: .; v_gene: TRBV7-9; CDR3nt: TGTGCCAGCAGCCCGGACAGGGTAGGAGACGAGCAGTACTTC; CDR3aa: CASSPDRVGDEQYF
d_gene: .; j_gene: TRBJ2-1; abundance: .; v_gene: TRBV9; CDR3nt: TGTGCCAGCAGCGTTGGCCCCGATGAGCAGTTCTTC; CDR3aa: CASSVGPDEQFF
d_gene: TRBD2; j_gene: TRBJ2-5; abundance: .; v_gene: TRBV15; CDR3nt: TGTGCCACCAGCAAGGTAGCGGGAGCAGAGACCCAGTACTTC; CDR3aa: CATSKVAGAETQYF
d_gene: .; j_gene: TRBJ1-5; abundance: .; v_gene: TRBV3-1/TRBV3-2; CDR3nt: TGTGCCAGCAGCCAAGAATTACTTCAGCCCCAGCATTTT; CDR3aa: CASSQELLQPQHF
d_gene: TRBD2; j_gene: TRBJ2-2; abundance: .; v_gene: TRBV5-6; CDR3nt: TGTGCCAGCAGACGGACTAGCGGGAGTGTGGAGCTGTTTTTT; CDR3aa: CASRRTSGSVELFF
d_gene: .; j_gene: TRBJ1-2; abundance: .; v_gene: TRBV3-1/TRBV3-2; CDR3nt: TGTGCCAGCAGCCAGACAGAGTATGGCTACACCTTC; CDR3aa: CASSQTEYGYTF
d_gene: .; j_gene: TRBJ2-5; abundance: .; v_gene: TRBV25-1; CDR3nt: TGTGCCAGCAGTCAGGGGTTGGGGCCCCAAGAGACCCAGTACTTC; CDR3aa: CASSQGLGPQETQYF
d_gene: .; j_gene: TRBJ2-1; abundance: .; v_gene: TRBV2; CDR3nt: TGTGCCAGCAGTGGTGGCAGAAACTCCTACAATGAGCAGTTCTTC; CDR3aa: CASSGGRNSYNEQFF
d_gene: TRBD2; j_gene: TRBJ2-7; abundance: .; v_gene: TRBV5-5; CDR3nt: TGTGCCAGCAGCTTACTAGCGGGAGATACTGGGCAGTACTTC; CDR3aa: CASSLLAGDTGQYF
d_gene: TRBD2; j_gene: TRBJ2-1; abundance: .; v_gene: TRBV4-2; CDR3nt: TGTGCCAGCAGCCAGGGACTAGGAGGCTACAATGAGCAGTTCTTC; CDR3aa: CASSQGLGGYNEQFF
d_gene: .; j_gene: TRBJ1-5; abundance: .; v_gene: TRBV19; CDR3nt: TGTGCCAGTAGTAAGACACTTGATCAGCCCCAGCATTTT; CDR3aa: CASSKTLDQPQHF
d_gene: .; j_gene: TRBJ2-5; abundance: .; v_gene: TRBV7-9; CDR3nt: TGTGCCAGCAGCAACTCCGGACTCGGAGAGACCCAGTACTTC; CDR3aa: CASSNSGLGETQYF
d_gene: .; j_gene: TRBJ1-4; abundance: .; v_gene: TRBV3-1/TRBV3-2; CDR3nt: TGTGCCAGCAGCCAAGATATTGCAACTAATGAAAAACTGTTTTTT; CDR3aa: CASSQDIATNEKLFF
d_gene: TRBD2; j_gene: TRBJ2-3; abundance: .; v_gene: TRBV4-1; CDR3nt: TGCGCCAGCAGCCAATGGTTAGTCGGGAGGCACAGAGATACGCAGTATTTT; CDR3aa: CASSQWLVGRHRDTQYF
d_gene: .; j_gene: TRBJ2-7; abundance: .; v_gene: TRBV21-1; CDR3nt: TGTGCCAGCCCCAGGCTCTACGAGCAGTACTTC; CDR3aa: CASPRLYEQYF
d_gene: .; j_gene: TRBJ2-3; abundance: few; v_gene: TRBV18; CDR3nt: TGTGCCAGCTCCCGCCCCCGGGTAGCGGACACAGATACGCAGTATTTT; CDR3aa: CASSRPRVADTDTQYF
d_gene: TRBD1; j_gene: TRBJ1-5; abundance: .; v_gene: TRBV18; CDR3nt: TGTGCCAGCTCATCTCAGGGGGATCAGCCCCAGCATTTT; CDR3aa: CASSSQGDQPQHF
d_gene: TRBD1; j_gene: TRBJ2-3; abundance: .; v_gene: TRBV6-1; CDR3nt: TGTGCCAGCAGTGAAATCCGGGACAGGGCTTCAGATACGCAGTATTTT; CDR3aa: CASSEIRDRASDTQYF